This is a list of T cell receptor beta chains from one sample in a study of Graves' ophthalmopathy and Graves' hyperthyroidism. TCRdb re-called the multiplex PCR reads through MiXCR, storing one row per CDR3 protein. The data contain around 340,000 distinct CDR3 sequences, about a sixth of them singletons. The sequenced sample consisted of peripheral blood. Receptor source: an adult man with Graves' ophthalmopathy. Both conserved end residues are part of each CDR3. D genes are given only for firm matches. Expanded clones get a size class; other rows say once, few or many, or leave the size out.

J gene	CDR3 length	clone size	D gene	V gene	CDR3 protein	CDR3 DNA
TRBJ1-2	14	many	NA	TRBV7-3	CASSLRSGVGGYTF	TGTGCCAGCAGCTTACGCAGCGGGGTTGGTGGCTACACCTTC
TRBJ1-1	12	many	NA	TRBV20-1	CSALASNTEAFF	TGCAGTGCCTTAGCATCGAACACTGAAGCTTTCTTT
TRBJ1-2	13	many	TRBD1	TRBV6-5	CASSRQGADGYTF	TGTGCCAGCAGCAGACAGGGGGCTGATGGCTACACCTTC
TRBJ2-7	14	NA	TRBD1	TRBV28	CASSYGTGRYEQYF	TGTGCCAGCAGCTACGGGACAGGGAGATACGAGCAGTACTTC
TRBJ2-7	15	many	NA	TRBV7-2	CASSSLAWGSYEQYF	TGTGCCAGCAGCTCCCTCGCGTGGGGATCGTACGAGCAGTACTTC
TRBJ2-5	17	many	NA	TRBV4-1	CASSQEGYRFEQETQYF	TGCGCCAGCAGCCAAGAGGGCTATAGGTTCGAGCAAGAGACCCAGTACTTC
TRBJ1-5	16	many	NA	TRBV6-5	CASSYLERGGNQPQHF	TGTGCCAGCAGTTACTTGGAACGGGGCGGCAATCAGCCCCAGCATTTT
TRBJ1-2	13	many	NA	TRBV15	CATSRDSPGGYTF	TGTGCCACCAGCAGAGATTCCCCAGGAGGCTACACCTTC
TRBJ1-1	16	many	NA	TRBV19	CASSRGEGLIGTEAFF	TGTGCCAGTAGCCGGGGAGAGGGGCTGATCGGCACTGAAGCTTTCTTT
TRBJ2-7	11	many	NA	TRBV3-1	CASSQGAVGYF	TGTGCCAGCAGCCAAGGCGCGGTCGGGTACTTC
TRBJ1-5	18	many	TRBD1	TRBV27	CASSLHPGTGHVHQPQHF	TGTGCCAGCAGCCTACATCCCGGGACAGGGCACGTCCACCAGCCCCAGCATTTT
TRBJ2-5	18	many	TRBD1	TRBV11-1	CASIPRTGDPPFQETQYF	TGTGCCAGCATCCCTCGGACAGGGGACCCACCTTTCCAAGAGACCCAGTACTTC
TRBJ1-2	14	NA	NA	TRBV6-1	CASSARESVYGYTF	TGTGCCAGCAGTGCCCGGGAGTCCGTCTATGGCTACACCTTC
TRBJ1-5	17	many	TRBD1	TRBV19	CASSSRDRGLGNQPQHF	TGTGCCAGTAGTAGCCGGGACAGGGGGCTTGGCAATCAGCCCCAGCATTTT
TRBJ2-5	16	many	TRBD2	TRBV27	CASSPRKSGGAETQYF	TGTGCCAGCAGTCCCAGAAAGAGCGGGGGGGCGGAGACCCAGTACTTC
TRBJ2-2	15	many	NA	TRBV6-4	CASSDSGAYTGELFF	TGTGCCAGCAGTGACTCAGGGGCTTACACCGGGGAGCTGTTTTTT
TRBJ2-7	16	many	NA	TRBV18	CASSPLPGPSSYEQYF	TGTGCCAGCTCACCATTACCGGGCCCGAGCTCCTACGAGCAGTACTTC
TRBJ2-2	15	many	NA	TRBV5-1	CASSRTNPNTGELFF	TGCGCCAGCAGCCGGACTAACCCGAACACCGGGGAGCTGTTTTTT
TRBJ2-7	14	many	TRBD2	TRBV27	CASSLRRGLYEQYF	TGTGCCAGCTCTCTGAGGCGGGGACTATACGAGCAGTACTTC
TRBJ1-1	13	many	NA	TRBV10-3	CAISDRMNTEAFF	TGTGCCATCAGTGACAGGATGAACACTGAAGCTTTCTTT
TRBJ1-1	11	few	TRBD1	TRBV6-5	CASSSTGPAFF	TGTGCCAGCAGTTCGACAGGGCCAGCTTTCTTT
TRBJ2-7	12	many	NA	TRBV4-1	CASSQDVREQYF	TGCGCCAGCAGCCAAGATGTAAGGGAGCAGTACTTC
TRBJ1-1	14	many	NA	TRBV30	CAWELRRMNTEAFF	TGTGCCTGGGAACTCAGGAGGATGAACACTGAAGCTTTCTTT
TRBJ2-5	17	few	TRBD1	TRBV6-2/TRBV6-3	CASSYSPGQGDQETQYF	TGTGCCAGCAGTTACTCGCCGGGACAGGGGGACCAAGAGACCCAGTACTTC
TRBJ2-7	15	NA	TRBD2	TRBV10-3	CAISEPTSGAYEQYF	TGTGCCATCAGTGAGCCGACTAGCGGGGCCTACGAGCAGTACTTC
TRBJ1-1	15	many	NA	TRBV7-2	CASSRAANFVAEAFF	TGTGCCAGCAGCCGAGCGGCCAATTTCGTCGCTGAAGCTTTCTTT
TRBJ2-7	15	many	NA	TRBV11-2	CASSRSSGPGYEQYF	TGTGCCAGCAGCCGATCATCAGGACCAGGGTACGAGCAGTACTTC
TRBJ1-2	14	many	TRBD1	TRBV6-1	CASGRQGPDYGYTF	TGTGCCAGCGGGAGACAGGGCCCGGACTATGGCTACACCTTC
TRBJ2-7	13	many	NA	TRBV7-2	CASREGFGGEQYF	TGTGCCAGCAGAGAGGGTTTCGGGGGCGAGCAGTACTTC
TRBJ1-5	15	many	TRBD1	TRBV27	CASSAQGAPGQPQHF	TGTGCCAGCAGTGCACAGGGGGCCCCAGGTCAGCCCCAGCATTTT
TRBJ1-3	14	many	NA	TRBV12-3/TRBV12-4	CASFRGGSGNTIYF	TGTGCCAGCTTTCGGGGGGGCTCTGGAAACACCATATATTTT
TRBJ2-4	13	many	NA	TRBV20-1	CSARTLAKNIQYF	TGCAGTGCCAGAACCCTAGCCAAAAACATTCAGTACTTC
TRBJ2-7	14	NA	TRBD1	TRBV20-1	CSALSGTGVNEQYF	TGCAGTGCTCTCTCCGGGACAGGGGTCAACGAGCAGTACTTC
TRBJ2-2	15	many	NA	TRBV6-2/TRBV6-3	CASTPSTSSTGELFF	TGTGCCAGCACCCCGAGTACCTCGAGCACCGGGGAGCTGTTTTTT
TRBJ2-2	15	many	NA	TRBV10-3	CAIRLSRSSTGELFF	TGTGCCATCAGATTGAGCAGGAGTAGCACCGGGGAGCTGTTTTTT
TRBJ1-1	17	many	NA	TRBV3-1	CASSRRMGGAVNTEAFF	TGTGCCAGCAGCCGGCGCATGGGTGGGGCGGTGAACACTGAAGCTTTCTTT
TRBJ1-5	15	NA	TRBD1	TRBV7-8	CASSRAGQGNQPQHF	TGTGCCAGCAGTCGAGCGGGACAGGGTAATCAGCCCCAGCATTTT
TRBJ2-5	14	NA	TRBD1	TRBV14	CASSLRTGSGQKNF	TGTGCCAGCAGCCTACGGACAGGCTCGGGGCAAAAGAACTTC
TRBJ1-5	17	many	NA	TRBV7-8	CASSRTFGTASNQPQHF	TGTGCCAGCAGCCGGACTTTCGGGACGGCAAGCAATCAGCCCCAGCATTTT
TRBJ1-5	13	many	NA	TRBV6-1	CATHPTRNQPQHF	TGTGCCACGCACCCCACCAGAAATCAGCCCCAGCATTTT
TRBJ1-5	15	many	NA	TRBV4-1	CASSQGQISNQPQHF	TGCGCCAGCAGCCAAGGCCAGATTAGCAATCAGCCCCAGCATTTT
TRBJ2-5	19	many	TRBD1	TRBV10-1	CASSESRPGGQGKQETQYF	TGCGCCAGCAGTGAGTCTAGACCAGGCGGACAGGGGAAACAAGAGACCCAGTACTTC
TRBJ1-2	15	many	NA	TRBV27	CASSFAWGESYGYTF	TGTGCCAGCAGTTTTGCTTGGGGGGAAAGCTATGGCTACACCTTC
TRBJ1-1	18	many	TRBD1	TRBV6-2/TRBV6-3	CASSYSITGGALDTEAFF	TGTGCCAGCAGTTACTCGATTACAGGGGGCGCGTTGGACACTGAAGCTTTCTTT
TRBJ2-6	15	NA	NA	TRBV27	CASSRPTSGANVLTF	TGTGCCAGCAGTCGCCCGACCTCTGGGGCCAACGTCCTGACTTTC